This TCR beta chain was sequenced in a study of beta chain features in type 1 diabetes. Study conclusions and caveats: Researchers report that Type 1 diabetes patients had moderately but significantly shorter TCRB CDR3s across all four CD4+ subsets.

This clone was counted only a few times. Its cognate antigen is unknown. The authors reverse transcribed all of the isolated RNA, so sequencing captured expressed TCRB transcripts. The assay was immunoSEQ multiplex PCR, and TCRdb's table has in-frame clones only and misses some. The data hold 300,000 to 400,000 clones, with 10% to 15% observed a single time. One heparinised draw of blood, averaging around 100 mL, came from each donor. Sorting of CD4+ naive, central memory, regulatory and stem cell-like memory cells was performed via CD45RO/CCR7/CD25/CD127/CD95/CD27. The V end lost 2 bases, the J end lost 3 bases, and 9 bases lay between the germline ends. CDR1 and CDR2 from the germline V gene are SGHRS and YFSETQ. There are 15 residues in the CDR3.

The TCR sequence derives from a man between 18 and 35 years old in good health. Sequencing was performed on naive CD4+ T cells from blood. This rearrangement joins TRBV5-1 to TRBJ2-6; D not resolved. CDR3 protein: CASSFSGFGANVLTF. CDR3 bases: TGCGCCAGCAGCTTTAGTGGTTTTGGGGCCAACGTCCTGACTTTC.